One sample yielded the 24 T cell receptor beta chains listed below, sequenced in a study of blood T cell repertoires in COVID-19. The protocol was immunoSEQ multiplex PCR, while the TCRdb copy is restricted to in-frame clones and leaves out a portion. The profile shows tens of thousands of clones, approximately 84% of them singletons. Sequenced sample: peripheral blood. Receptors were obtained from a man aged 55 to 70 with acute or convalescent COVID-19.

This clone was detected once. The chain combines TRBV2 with TRBJ1-1; no definite D call. Per germline, CDR1 SNHLY and CDR2 FYNNEI. Trimming pared 6 bases from V and 3 bases from J, leaving 14 bases between. The CDR3 is 14 residues long. CDR3: CASSEGWLDTEAFF. As DNA, the CDR3 is TGTGCCAGCAGCGAGGGATGGTTGGACACTGAAGCTTTCTTT.

This sequence joins TRBV6-2 or TRBV6-3 and TRBJ2-7; maybe TRBD2 (5 bases). Germline V gene data show CDR1 as MNHEY and CDR2 as SVGEGT. This CDR3 is 14 amino acids long. The V end was cut by 6 bases, the J end by 2 bases, with 14 bases between. The CDR3 region has the DNA TGTGCCAGCAGCTCTTCGGTCGGGACCTACGAGCAGTACTTC. Encoded protein: CASSSSVGTYEQYF.

This clone was detected only a few times. In nucleotides, the CDR3 is TGTGCCAGTAGTATGATGGGGTCGGGGACTGAAGCTTTCTTT. Its protein product is CASSMMGSGTEAFF. The genes are TRBV19 and TRBJ1-1, with D hard to call. V was clipped by 3 bases and J by 5 bases, with 13 bases between them. CDR1 is LNHDA, CDR2 SQIVND, per germline (reference sequence). The CDR3 is made up of 14 amino acids.

In this sample, this clone turned up a few times. The CDR3 spells CATRRTGTPNNEQFF. CDR3 in DNA: TGTGCCACCCGAAGGACAGGGACCCCCAACAATGAGCAGTTCTTC. The chain recombines TRBV19 with TRBJ2-1; 8 bases line up with TRBD1. Germline V gene sequence: CDR1 LNHDA, CDR2 SQIVND (reference sequence). V shed 10 bases, J shed 5 bases, and the junction held 13 bases outside the gene matches. This CDR3 region has 15 residues.

This clone was counted between two and nine times. The CDR3 DNA sequence: TGTGCCTGGAGTTTTCGACAGGGCAATCAGCCCCAGCATTTT. This gives the protein CAWSFRQGNQPQHF. The chain has TRBV30 and TRBJ1-5, with D tentatively TRBD1 (6 bases). V was clipped by 2 bases and J by 2 bases, with 10 bases between them. CDR1 and CDR2 (germline): GTSNPN, SVGIG (reference sequence). This CDR3 has 14 amino acids.

This chain uses TRBV30 with TRBJ2-2, with 9 bases matching TRBD1. The junction had 4 bases not matched to a gene; V was cut back by 4 bases and J by 7 bases. Per germline, CDR1 GTSNPN and CDR2 SVGIG (reference sequence). The CDR3 covers 13 residues. The CDR3 DNA is TGTGCCTGGAACAGGGGGCGAGGCGGGGAGCTGTTTTTT. Translation gives CAWNRGRGGELFF.

The V call is TRBV11-2, the J call TRBJ1-6; the match to TRBD1 covers 9 bases. Trimming removed 4 bases from V and 11 bases from J; junction bases left unmatched: 9. The CDR3 length is 15 residues. CDR1 is SGHAT and CDR2 is FQNNGV in the germline V gene. Written as DNA, the CDR3 is TGTGCCAGCAGCTCGACGACAGGGGGATCGACACCCCTCCACTTT. Its protein product is CASSSTTGGSTPLHF.

V and J are TRBV5-1 and TRBJ2-1, with 7 nucleotides matching TRBD1. CDR3 length equals 15 residues. J lost 4 bases, V lost 8 bases, and 12 bases had no gene match. From germline, CDR1 is SGHRS and CDR2 YFSETQ. CDR3 loop: CASASEAGGYNEQFF. CDR3 nucleotide sequence: TGCGCCAGTGCTTCGGAGGCAGGGGGATACAATGAGCAGTTCTTC.

The chain has TRBV18 and TRBJ2-7; D remains ambiguous. The CDR3 contains 14 residues. Per the germline V gene, CDR1 is KGHSH and CDR2 is LQKENI. Trimming shortened V by 3 bases and J by 1 base, and 10 bases separated the two germline ends. The CDR3 loop reads CASSPVTGSYEQYF. The CDR3 region has the DNA TGTGCCAGCTCACCGGTTACTGGTTCCTACGAGCAGTACTTC.

The chain has TRBV27 and TRBJ1-3; maybe TRBD1 (6 bases). In germline, CDR1 is MNHEY, CDR2 SMNVEV (reference sequence). The V and J ends lost 4 bases and 4 bases respectively, with 11 bases between them. CDR3 length: 14 amino acids. Here the CDR3 DNA reads TGTGCCAGCAGTTCCACAGGGTCGGGAAACACCATATATTTT. It encodes CASSSTGSGNTIYF.

The chain uses TRBV15 and TRBJ1-3, with D possibly being TRBD1 (5 bases). The V and J ends lost 0 bases and 4 bases respectively, with 13 bases between them. The CDR3 has 16 residues. The germline V gene has CDR1 LNHNV and CDR2 YYDKDF (reference sequence). The CDR3 DNA reads TGTGCCACCAGCAGAGAAGGACAAATGGAGGGAAACACCATATATTTT. The encoded protein is CATSREGQMEGNTIYF.

V usage is TRBV9 and J usage is TRBJ2-7; 9 bases map to TRBD2. The CDR3 length is 16 residues. Per germline, CDR1 SGDLS and CDR2 YYNGEE. Unmatched junction bases numbered 13, after V lost 4 bases and J lost 5 bases. CDR3 nucleotide sequence: TGTGCCAGCAGCACCTATAGCGGGGGCGCACTGGACGAGCAGTACTTC. It encodes CASSTYSGGALDEQYF.

The chain couples TRBV6-5 to TRBJ2-7; no clear D gene. Between the trimmed V and J ends, which lost 2 bases and 2 bases, there was a span of 7 bases. Germline V gene data show CDR1 as MNHEY and CDR2 as SVGAGI. CDR3 length: 13 amino acids. CDR3 nucleotide sequence: TGTGCCAGCAGTTACGAGCCCCCCTACGAGCAGTACTTC. It translates to CASSYEPPYEQYF.

Remarks on this clone: The germline gene is not matched at one end of the junction; a read error may be the cause. CDR3 bases: TGTGCCAGCAGCCTAGCCGGGACATCTAACTATGGCTACACCTTC. Its protein is CASSLAGTSNYGYTF. This chain connects TRBV7-9 to TRBJ1-2; possible D gene TRBD1, 6 bases. Germline CDR1 is SEHNR and CDR2 is FQNEAQ (reference sequence). The CDR3 extends over 15 amino acids.

This clone was seen once. The chain is built from TRBV2 and TRBJ2-2; 7 nucleotides match TRBD1. V was pared by 5 bases and J by 0 bases, with 6 bases of the junction left unmatched. Germline-derived CDR1 and CDR2 are SNHLY and FYNNEI. The CDR3 contains 16 residues. CDR3: CASSPGGAPNTGELFF. The CDR3 DNA is TGTGCCAGCAGTCCAGGGGGAGCACCGAACACCGGGGAGCTGTTTTTT.

The chain is built from TRBV5-4 and TRBJ1-2, with 7 bases lining up with TRBD1. This CDR3 is 15 amino acids long. J gave up 7 bases and V 1 base, and 10 bases lay outside the gene matches. Per germline, CDR1 SGHNT and CDR2 YYREEE (reference sequence). For the CDR3, the DNA is TGTGCCAGCAGCTTGTATTCACAGGGGATAGGTGGCTACACCTTC. It codes for CASSLYSQGIGGYTF. Full variable domain (outside the CDR3, taken from reference TRBV5-4 and TRBJ1-2): ETGVTQSPTHLIKTRGQQVTLRCSSQSGHNTVSWYQQALGQGPQFIFQYYREEENGRGNFPPRFSGLQFPNYSSELNVNALELDDSALYLCASSLYSQGIGGYTFGSGTRLTVV.

The chain joins TRBV2 to TRBJ2-7, with 10 bases lining up with TRBD1. The trim removed 6 bases at V and 4 bases at J, leaving 6 bases unmatched. Germline assignment: CDR1 SNHLY and CDR2 FYNNEI. This CDR3 has 14 residues. CDR3: CASRIGTGEYEQYF. The CDR3 bases are TGTGCCAGCAGGATTGGGACAGGGGAATACGAGCAGTACTTC.

The gene calls are TRBV12-3 or TRBV12-4 and TRBJ1-3; no reliable D call. The ends were cut back, 5 bases at V and 3 bases at J, with 8 bases in the middle. This CDR3 contains 13 residues. CDR3 sequence: CASSRGIGNTIYF. CDR3 sequence (DNA): TGTGCCAGCAGTAGAGGGATTGGAAACACCATATATTTT.

V is TRBV2 and J is TRBJ1-2, with D possibly TRBD1 on 5 matching bases. Germline V gives CDR1 SNHLY, CDR2 FYNNEI. With 5 bases removed from V and 6 bases from J, the gap between germline ends came to 7 bases. This CDR3 comprises 11 residues. This CDR3 is CASSRRDGYTF. CDR3 coding DNA: TGTGCCAGCAGTCGCAGGGATGGCTACACCTTC.

The rearrangement joins TRBV2 to TRBJ2-7; 7 bases are shared with TRBD1. The V segment lost 4 bases and the J segment 2 bases; nucleotides outside the gene matches: 8. This CDR3 has 15 residues. CDR1 and CDR2 (germline): SNHLY, FYNNEI. CDR3 in DNA: TGTGCCAGCAGTGTTTATCCGGGACAGACCTACGAGCAGTACTTC. Translated, it gives CASSVYPGQTYEQYF.

J is TRBJ2-7 and V is TRBV11-2, with D uncertain. Trimming took off 5 bases at V and 3 bases at J, with 8 bases between the two ends. The CDR3 consists of 12 residues. Germline CDR1 and CDR2: SGHAT and FQNNGV. CDR3 nucleotide sequence: TGTGCCAGCAGCCTAAGACTCTACGAGCAGTACTTC. Its protein is CASSLRLYEQYF.

The rearrangement joins TRBV18 to TRBJ1-3; D is undetermined. V lost 4 bases to trimming and J lost 4 bases, with 8 bases between them. Germline CDR1 is KGHSH and CDR2 is LQKENI. This CDR3 spans 13 amino acids. CDR3 bases: TGTGCCAGCTCACTATTCCAGGGAAACACCATATATTTT. This encodes CASSLFQGNTIYF.

This clone showed up just once. This chain links TRBV7-2 with TRBJ2-5; D remains ambiguous. This CDR3 region has 11 residues. Per the germline V gene, CDR1 is SGHTA and CDR2 is FQGNSA. The V end lost 5 bases, the J end lost 1 base, and 2 bases lay between the germline ends. The CDR3 loop is CASSRQETQYF. CDR3 nucleotide sequence: TGTGCCAGCAGCCGCCAAGAGACCCAGTACTTC.

The chain employs TRBV7-9 and TRBJ1-2; 11 positions match TRBD1. Germline-derived CDR1 and CDR2 are SEHNR and FQNEAQ (reference sequence). The V and J ends lost 5 bases and 9 bases, in that order; junction bases with no gene match: 14. The CDR3 extends over 16 amino acids. The CDR3 DNA is TGTGCCAGCAGCCATACTCGGACAGGGGGCTTGGACAGCTACACCTTC. It encodes CASSHTRTGGLDSYTF.